This T cell receptor beta chain was sequenced for a study of T-cell reconstitution after alpha-beta-depleted transplantation in children. Researchers prepared the TCRbeta library using unique molecular identifiers, the study reports. TCRdb re-analysed the PCR reads in MiXCR, keeping a single row per CDR3 protein. Here the sample spans some 550,000 distinct CDR3 sequences, about 17% being singletons. The ends were cut back, 2 bases at V and 4 bases at J, with 14 bases in the middle. The CDR3 length is 15 residues. Germline V CDR1 and CDR2: MNHNS, SASEGT. This clonotype was observed a handful of times. The V call is TRBV6-1, the J call TRBJ1-1, with a tentative D call TRBD1 (5 bases). This receptor was taken from a human donor who donated a stem cell graft to a child with acute lymphoblastic leukemia. This sample comprised PBMCs from the stem cell graft donor, obtained from the stem cell graft. The CDR3 loop is CASSELGGAGTEAFF. In nucleotides, the CDR3 is TGTGCCAGCAGTGAACTAGGAGGGGCGGGCACTGAAGCTTTCTTT.